This TCR beta chain derives from a study of T-cell reconstitution after alpha-beta-depleted transplantation in children. The CDR3 has 11 amino acids. Germline V gene lookup returns CDR1 DFQATT and CDR2 SNEGSKA (reference sequence). V lost 5 bases, J lost 4 bases, and 5 bases lay in between. Researchers prepared the TCRbeta library using unique molecular identifiers, the study reports. TCRdb recomputed calls from the PCR reads with MiXCR, one row per CDR3 protein. There are 440,000 or so distinct CDR3 sequences in the sample; roughly a tenth occur only once, and 4.5% to 6% lies in the top ten. The sequenced sample was PBMCs from the stem cell graft donor, obtained from the stem cell graft. The chain employs TRBV20-1 and TRBJ1-4; D is unclear. The source of this sequence is a human donor who donated a stem cell graft to a child with acute myeloid leukemia. CDR3 loop: CSAQSNEKLFF. CDR3 DNA sequence: TGCAGTGCTCAGAGTAATGAAAAACTGTTTTTT.